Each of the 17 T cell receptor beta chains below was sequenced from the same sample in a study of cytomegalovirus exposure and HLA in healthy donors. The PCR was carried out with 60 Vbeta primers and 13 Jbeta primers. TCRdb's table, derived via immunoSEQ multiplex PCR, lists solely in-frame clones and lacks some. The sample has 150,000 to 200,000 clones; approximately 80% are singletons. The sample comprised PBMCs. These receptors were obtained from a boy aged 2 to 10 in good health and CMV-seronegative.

The CDR3 region has the DNA TGTGCCAGCAGTCGACAGGGTCTCGATGAGCAGTTCTTC. This codes for CASSRQGLDEQFF. The chain combines TRBV6-5 with TRBJ2-1, with 7 bases that match TRBD1. The CDR3 is 13 amino acids. V was pared by 5 bases and J by 8 bases, with 6 bases of the junction left unmatched. The germline gives CDR1 MNHEY, CDR2 SVGAGI.

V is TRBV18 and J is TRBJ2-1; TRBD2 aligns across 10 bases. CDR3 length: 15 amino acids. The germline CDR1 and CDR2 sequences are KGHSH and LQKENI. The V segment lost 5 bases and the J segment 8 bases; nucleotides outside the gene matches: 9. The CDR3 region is CASSRLAGVGDEQFF. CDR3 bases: TGTGCCAGCTCAAGGCTAGCGGGAGTAGGGGATGAGCAGTTCTTC.

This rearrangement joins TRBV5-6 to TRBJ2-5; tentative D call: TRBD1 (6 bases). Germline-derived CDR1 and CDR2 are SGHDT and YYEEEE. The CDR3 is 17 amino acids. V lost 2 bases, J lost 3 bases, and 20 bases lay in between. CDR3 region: CASSLPYGGTTKETQYF. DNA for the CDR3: TGTGCCAGCAGCTTACCCTATGGTGGGACAACCAAAGAGACCCAGTACTTC.

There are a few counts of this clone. The CDR3 DNA reads TGTGCCATCAGGGACAGGGAAAACACTGAAGCTTTCTTT. This sequence encodes CAIRDRENTEAFF. The chain couples TRBV10-3 to TRBJ1-1; 8 nucleotides agree with TRBD1. CDR3 length: 13 amino acids. Germline CDR1 ENHRY, CDR2 SYGVKD. The ends lost 6 bases at V and 2 bases at J; junction bases unmatched: 2.

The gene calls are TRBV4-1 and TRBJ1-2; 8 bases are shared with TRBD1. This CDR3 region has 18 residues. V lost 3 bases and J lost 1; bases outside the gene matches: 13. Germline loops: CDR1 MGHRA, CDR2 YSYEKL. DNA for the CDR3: TGCGCCAGCAGCCACCCCCCGGACAGGGTAAGGGGTAACTATGGCTACACCTTC. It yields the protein CASSHPPDRVRGNYGYTF.

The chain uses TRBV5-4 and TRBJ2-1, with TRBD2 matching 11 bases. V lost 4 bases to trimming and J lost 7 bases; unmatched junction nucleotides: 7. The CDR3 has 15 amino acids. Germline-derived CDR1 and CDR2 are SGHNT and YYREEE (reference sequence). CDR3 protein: CASSRGLAEGNEQFF. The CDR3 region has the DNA TGTGCCAGCAGCAGGGGACTAGCGGAGGGGAATGAGCAGTTCTTC.

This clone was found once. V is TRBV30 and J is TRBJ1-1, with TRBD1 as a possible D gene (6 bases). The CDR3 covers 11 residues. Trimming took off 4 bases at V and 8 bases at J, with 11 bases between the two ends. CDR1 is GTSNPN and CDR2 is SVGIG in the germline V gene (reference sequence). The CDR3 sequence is CAWNRDKEAFF. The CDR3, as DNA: TGTGCCTGGAACCGGGACAAAGAAGCTTTCTTT.

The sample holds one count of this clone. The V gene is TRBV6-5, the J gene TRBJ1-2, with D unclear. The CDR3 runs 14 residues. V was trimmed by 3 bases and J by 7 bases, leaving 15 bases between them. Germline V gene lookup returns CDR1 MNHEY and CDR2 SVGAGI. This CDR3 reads CASSYHPRQSGYTF. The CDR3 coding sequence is TGTGCCAGCAGTTATCACCCCCGACAAAGTGGCTACACCTTC.

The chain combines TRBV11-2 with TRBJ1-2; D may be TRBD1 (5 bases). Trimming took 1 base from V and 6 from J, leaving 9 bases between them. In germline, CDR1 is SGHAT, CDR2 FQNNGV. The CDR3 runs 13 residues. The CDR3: CASSLGGGNGYTF. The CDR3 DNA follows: TGTGCCAGCAGCTTAGGCGGGGGAAATGGCTACACCTTC.

DNA of the CDR3: TGCGCCAGCAGCCAACTAGCGGGCTACAATGAGCAGTTCTTC. It codes for CASSQLAGYNEQFF. The rearrangement links TRBV4-1 to TRBJ2-1; TRBD2 aligns across 8 bases. CDR3 size: 14 residues. Germline assignment: CDR1 MGHRA and CDR2 YSYEKL. V shed 2 bases and J 3 bases; nucleotides not matched to a gene: 0.

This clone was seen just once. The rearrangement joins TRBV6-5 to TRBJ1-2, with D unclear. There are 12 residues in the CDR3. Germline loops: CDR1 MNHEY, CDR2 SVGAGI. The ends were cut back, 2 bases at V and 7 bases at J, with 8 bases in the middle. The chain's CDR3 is CASSYGEGGYTF. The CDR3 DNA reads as TGTGCCAGCAGTTACGGGGAGGGTGGCTACACCTTC.

The CDR3 DNA reads as TGCGCCAGCAGCCTGACAGGCGACACCGGGGAGCTGTTTTTT. It specifies CASSLTGDTGELFF. The genes are TRBV5-1 and TRBJ2-2, with D possibly matching TRBD1 (6 bases). The CDR3 contains 14 residues. CDR1 SGHRS and CDR2 YFSETQ come from the germline V gene. Trimming shortened V by 4 bases and J by 3 bases, and 10 bases separated the two germline ends.

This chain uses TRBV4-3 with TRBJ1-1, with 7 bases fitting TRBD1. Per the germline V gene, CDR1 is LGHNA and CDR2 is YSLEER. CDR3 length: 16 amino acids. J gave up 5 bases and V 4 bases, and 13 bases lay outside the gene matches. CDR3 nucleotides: TGCGCCAGCAGCCCCGGTCTGGAGGGGGCGCGAACTGAAGCTTTCTTT. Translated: CASSPGLEGARTEAFF.

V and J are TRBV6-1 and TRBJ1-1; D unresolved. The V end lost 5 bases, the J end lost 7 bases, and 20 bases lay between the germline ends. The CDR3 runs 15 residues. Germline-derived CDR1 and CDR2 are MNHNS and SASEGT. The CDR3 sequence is CASSRYLSPGVEAFF. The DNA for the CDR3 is TGTGCCAGCAGTCGCTATTTGTCGCCGGGAGTTGAAGCTTTCTTT.

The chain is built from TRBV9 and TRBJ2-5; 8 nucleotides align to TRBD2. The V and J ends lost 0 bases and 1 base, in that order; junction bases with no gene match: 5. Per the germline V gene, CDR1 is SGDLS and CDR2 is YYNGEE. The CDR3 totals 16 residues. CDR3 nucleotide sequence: TGTGCCAGCAGCGTAGCGGCTAGCGGGCTCCAAGAGACCCAGTACTTC. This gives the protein CASSVAASGLQETQYF.

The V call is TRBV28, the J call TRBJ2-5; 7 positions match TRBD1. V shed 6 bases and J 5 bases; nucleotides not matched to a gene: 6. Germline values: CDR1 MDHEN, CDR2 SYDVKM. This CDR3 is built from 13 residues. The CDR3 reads CASRPTGTETQYF. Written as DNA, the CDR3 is TGTGCCAGCAGACCGACAGGGACGGAGACCCAGTACTTC.

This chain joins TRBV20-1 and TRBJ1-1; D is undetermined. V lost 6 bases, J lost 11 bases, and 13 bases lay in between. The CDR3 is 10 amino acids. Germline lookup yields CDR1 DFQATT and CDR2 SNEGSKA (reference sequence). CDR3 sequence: CSAMFLSAFF. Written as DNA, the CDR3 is TGCAGTGCAATGTTCCTTAGTGCTTTCTTT.